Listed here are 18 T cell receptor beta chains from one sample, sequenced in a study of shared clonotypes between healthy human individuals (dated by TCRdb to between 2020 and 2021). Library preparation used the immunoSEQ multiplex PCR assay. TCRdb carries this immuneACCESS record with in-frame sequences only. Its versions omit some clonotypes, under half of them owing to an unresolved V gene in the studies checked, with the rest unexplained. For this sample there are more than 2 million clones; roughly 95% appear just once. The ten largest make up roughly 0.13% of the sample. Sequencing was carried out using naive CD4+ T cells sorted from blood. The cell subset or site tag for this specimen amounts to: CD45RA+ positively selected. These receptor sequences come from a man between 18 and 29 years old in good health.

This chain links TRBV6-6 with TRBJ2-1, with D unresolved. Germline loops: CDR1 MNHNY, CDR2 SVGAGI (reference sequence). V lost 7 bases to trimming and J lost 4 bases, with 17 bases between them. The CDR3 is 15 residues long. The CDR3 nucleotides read TGTGCCAGCACGGTCGGGCCAGCTATATACAATGAGCAGTTCTTC. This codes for CASTVGPAIYNEQFF.

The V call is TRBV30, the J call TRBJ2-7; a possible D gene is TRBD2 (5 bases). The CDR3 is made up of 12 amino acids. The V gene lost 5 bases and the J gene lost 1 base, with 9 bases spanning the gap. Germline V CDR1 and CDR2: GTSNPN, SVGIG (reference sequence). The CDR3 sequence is CAWLRGSYEQYF. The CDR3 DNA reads TGTGCCTGGCTACGGGGTTCCTACGAGCAGTACTTC.

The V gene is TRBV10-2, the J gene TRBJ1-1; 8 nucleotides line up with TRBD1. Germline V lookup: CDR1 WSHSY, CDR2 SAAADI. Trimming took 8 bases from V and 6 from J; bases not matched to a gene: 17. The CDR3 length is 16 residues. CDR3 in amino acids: CASSDRGSIRTAEAFF. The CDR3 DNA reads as TGCGCCAGCTCTGACAGGGGAAGTATCCGGACCGCTGAAGCTTTCTTT.

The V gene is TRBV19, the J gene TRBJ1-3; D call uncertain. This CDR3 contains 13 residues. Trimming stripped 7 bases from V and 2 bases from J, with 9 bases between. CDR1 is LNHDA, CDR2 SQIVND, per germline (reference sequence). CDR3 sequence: CASKVAAGNTIYF. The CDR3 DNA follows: TGTGCCAGTAAGGTGGCAGCTGGAAACACCATATATTTT.

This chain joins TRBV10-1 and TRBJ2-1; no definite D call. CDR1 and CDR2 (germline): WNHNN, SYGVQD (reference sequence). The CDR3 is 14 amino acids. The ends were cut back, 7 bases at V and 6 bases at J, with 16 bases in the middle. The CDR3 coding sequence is TGCGCCAGCAACGGCCCCAAGAGGCGCAATGAGCAGTTCTTC. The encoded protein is CASNGPKRRNEQFF.

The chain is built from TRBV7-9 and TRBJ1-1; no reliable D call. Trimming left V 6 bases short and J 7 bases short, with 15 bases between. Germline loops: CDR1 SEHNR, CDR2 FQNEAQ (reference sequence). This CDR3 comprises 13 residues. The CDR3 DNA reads TGTGCCAGCAGACTGCAGGTACGGGATGAAGCTTTCTTT. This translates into CASRLQVRDEAFF.

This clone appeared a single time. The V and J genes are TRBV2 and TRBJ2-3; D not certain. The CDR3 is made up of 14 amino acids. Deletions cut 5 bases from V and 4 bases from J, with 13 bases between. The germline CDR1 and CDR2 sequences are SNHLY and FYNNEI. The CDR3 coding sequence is TGTGCCAGCAGTTCTGGAGCTGGCCCAGATACGCAGTATTTT. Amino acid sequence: CASSSGAGPDTQYF.

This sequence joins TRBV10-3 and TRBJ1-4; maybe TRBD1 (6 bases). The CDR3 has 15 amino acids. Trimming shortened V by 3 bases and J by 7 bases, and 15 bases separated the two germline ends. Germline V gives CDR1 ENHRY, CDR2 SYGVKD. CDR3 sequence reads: CAISDPGAGSEKLFF. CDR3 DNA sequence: TGTGCCATCAGTGACCCGGGGGCAGGGAGTGAAAAACTGTTTTTT.

The CDR3 spells CASSPRAKTGSNIYEQYF. CDR3 DNA: TGTGCCAGCTCACCAAGGGCTAAGACAGGGTCGAATATCTACGAGCAGTACTTC. The J gene is TRBJ2-7, the V gene TRBV18; 7 positions agree with TRBD1. Germline CDR1 KGHSH, CDR2 LQKENI. This CDR3 spans 18 amino acids. The trim removed 2 bases at V and 3 bases at J, leaving 16 bases unmatched.

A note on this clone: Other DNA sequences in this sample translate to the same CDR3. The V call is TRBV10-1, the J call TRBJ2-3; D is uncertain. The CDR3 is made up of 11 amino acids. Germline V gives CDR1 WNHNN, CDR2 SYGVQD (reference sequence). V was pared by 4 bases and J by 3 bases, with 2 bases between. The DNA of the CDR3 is TGCGCCAGCAGTGTTACAGATACGCAGTATTTT. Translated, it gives CASSVTDTQYF.

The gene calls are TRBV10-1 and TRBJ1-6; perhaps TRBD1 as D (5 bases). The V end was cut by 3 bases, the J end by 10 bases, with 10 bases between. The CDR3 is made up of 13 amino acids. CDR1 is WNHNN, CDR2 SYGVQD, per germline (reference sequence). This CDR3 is CASSEQERSPLHF. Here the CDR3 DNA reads TGCGCCAGCAGTGAACAGGAACGCTCACCCCTCCACTTT.

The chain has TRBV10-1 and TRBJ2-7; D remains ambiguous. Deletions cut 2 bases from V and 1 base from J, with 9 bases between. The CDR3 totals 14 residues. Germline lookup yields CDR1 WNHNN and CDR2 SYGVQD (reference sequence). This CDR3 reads CASSELPQSYEQYF. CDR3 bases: TGCGCCAGCAGTGAGCTCCCTCAGTCCTACGAGCAGTACTTC.

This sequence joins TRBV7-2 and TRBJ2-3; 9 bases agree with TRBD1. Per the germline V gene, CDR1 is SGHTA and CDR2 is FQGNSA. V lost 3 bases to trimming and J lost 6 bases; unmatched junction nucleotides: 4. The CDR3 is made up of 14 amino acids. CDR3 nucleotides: TGTGCCAGCAGCTTCCGGGACAGGGAGGATACGCAGTATTTT. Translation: CASSFRDREDTQYF.

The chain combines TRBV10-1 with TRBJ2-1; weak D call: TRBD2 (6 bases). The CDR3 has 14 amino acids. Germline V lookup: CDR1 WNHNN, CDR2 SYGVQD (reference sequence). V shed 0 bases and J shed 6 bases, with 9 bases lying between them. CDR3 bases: TGCGCCAGCAGTGAGTCTACACTAGCCAATGAGCAGTTCTTC. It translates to CASSESTLANEQFF.

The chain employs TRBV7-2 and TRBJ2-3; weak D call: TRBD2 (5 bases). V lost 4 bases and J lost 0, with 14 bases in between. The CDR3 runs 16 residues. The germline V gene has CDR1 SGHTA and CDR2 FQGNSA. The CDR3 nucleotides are TGTGCCAGCAGCTCCCCCCAGCGGCCTAGCACAGATACGCAGTATTTT. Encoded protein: CASSSPQRPSTDTQYF.

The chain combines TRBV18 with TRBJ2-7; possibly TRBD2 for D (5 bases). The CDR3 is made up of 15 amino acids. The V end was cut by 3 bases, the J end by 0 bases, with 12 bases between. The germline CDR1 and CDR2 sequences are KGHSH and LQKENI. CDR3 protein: CASSPSATSSYEQYF. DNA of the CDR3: TGTGCCAGCTCACCTTCGGCAACTAGCTCCTACGAGCAGTACTTC.

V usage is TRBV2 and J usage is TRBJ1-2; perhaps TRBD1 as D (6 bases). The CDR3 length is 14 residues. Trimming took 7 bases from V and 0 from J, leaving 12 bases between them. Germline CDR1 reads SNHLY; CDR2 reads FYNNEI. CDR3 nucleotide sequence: TGTGCCAGCACGGGGGGGCTAGCTAACTATGGCTACACCTTC. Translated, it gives CASTGGLANYGYTF.

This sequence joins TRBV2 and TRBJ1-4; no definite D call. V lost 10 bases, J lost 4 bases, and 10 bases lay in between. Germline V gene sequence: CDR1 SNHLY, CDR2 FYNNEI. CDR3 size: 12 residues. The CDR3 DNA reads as TGTGCCATAGCGTCCTATAATGAAAAACTGTTTTTT. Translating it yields CAIASYNEKLFF.